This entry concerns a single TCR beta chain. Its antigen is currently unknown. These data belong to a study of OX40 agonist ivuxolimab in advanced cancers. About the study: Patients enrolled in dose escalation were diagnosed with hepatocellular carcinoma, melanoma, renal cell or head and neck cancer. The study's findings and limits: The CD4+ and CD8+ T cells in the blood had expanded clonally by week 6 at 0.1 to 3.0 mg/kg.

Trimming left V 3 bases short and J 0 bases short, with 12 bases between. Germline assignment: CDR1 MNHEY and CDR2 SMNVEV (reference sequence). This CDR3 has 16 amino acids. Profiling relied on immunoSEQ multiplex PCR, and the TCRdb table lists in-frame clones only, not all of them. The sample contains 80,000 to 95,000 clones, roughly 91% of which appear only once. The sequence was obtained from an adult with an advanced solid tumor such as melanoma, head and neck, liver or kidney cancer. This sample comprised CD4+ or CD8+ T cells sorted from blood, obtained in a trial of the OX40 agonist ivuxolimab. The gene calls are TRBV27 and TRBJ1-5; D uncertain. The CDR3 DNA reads TGTGCCAGCAGTTTGTCCTCCGCGGCTAGCAATCAGCCCCAGCATTTT. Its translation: CASSLSSAASNQPQHF.